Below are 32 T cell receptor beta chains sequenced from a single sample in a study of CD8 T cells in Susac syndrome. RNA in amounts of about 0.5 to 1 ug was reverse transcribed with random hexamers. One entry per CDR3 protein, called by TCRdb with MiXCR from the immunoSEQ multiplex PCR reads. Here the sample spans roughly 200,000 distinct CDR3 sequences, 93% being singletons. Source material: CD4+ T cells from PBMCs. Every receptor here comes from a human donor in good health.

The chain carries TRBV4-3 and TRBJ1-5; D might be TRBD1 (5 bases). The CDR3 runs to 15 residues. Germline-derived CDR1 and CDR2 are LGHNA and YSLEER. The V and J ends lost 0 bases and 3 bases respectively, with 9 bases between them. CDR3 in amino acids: CASSQDAGDNQPQHF. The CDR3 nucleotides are TGCGCCAGCAGCCAAGATGCGGGGGACAATCAGCCCCAGCATTTT.

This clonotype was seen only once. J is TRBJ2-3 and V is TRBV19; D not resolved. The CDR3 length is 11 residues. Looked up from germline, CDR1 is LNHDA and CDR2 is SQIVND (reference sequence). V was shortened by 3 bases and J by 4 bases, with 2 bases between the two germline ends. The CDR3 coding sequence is TGTGCCAGTAGTATGTCAGATACGCAGTATTTT. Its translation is CASSMSDTQYF.

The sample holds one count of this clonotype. CDR3 residues: CASSLLQGAGTGELFF. Written as DNA, the CDR3 is TGTGCCAGCAGCCTCCTTCAGGGGGCGGGTACCGGGGAGCTGTTTTTT. The chain recombines TRBV28 with TRBJ2-2, with 8 nucleotides matching TRBD1. CDR3 size: 16 residues. V trimming: 6 bases; J trimming: 5 bases; junction bases outside the gene matches: 11. Germline V gene sequence: CDR1 MDHEN, CDR2 SYDVKM.

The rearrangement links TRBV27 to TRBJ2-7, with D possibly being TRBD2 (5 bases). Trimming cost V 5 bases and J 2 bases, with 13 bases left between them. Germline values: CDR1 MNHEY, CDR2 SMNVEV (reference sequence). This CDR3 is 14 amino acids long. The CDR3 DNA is TGTGCCAGCAGTCCCGGACTTTCAACCTACGAGCAGTACTTC. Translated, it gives CASSPGLSTYEQYF.

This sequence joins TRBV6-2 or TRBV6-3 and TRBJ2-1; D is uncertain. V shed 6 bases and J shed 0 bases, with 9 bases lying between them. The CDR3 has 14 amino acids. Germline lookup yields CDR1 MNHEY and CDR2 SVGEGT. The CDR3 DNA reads TGTGCCAGCAGGGGCTTAGACTCCTACAATGAGCAGTTCTTC. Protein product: CASRGLDSYNEQFF.

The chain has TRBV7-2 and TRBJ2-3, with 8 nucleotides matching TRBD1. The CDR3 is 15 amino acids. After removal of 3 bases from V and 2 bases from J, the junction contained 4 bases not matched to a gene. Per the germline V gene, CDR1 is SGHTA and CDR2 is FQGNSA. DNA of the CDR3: TGTGCCAGCAGCTTTCGGGGACAGGTCACAGATACGCAGTATTTT. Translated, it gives CASSFRGQVTDTQYF. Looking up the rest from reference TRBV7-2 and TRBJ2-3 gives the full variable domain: GAGVSQSPSNKVTEKGKDVELRCDPISGHTALYWYRQSLGQGLEFLIYFQGNSAPDKSGLPSDRFSAERTGGSVSTLTIQRTQQEDSAVYLCASSFRGQVTDTQYFGPGTRLTVL.

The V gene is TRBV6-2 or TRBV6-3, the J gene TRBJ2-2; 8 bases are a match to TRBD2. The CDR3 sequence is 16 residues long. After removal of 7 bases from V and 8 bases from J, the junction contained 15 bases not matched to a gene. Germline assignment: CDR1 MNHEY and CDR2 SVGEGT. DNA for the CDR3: TGTGCCAGCACCCCTGGTCACCTAGCGGGTGCGGGGGAGCTGTTTTTT. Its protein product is CASTPGHLAGAGELFF.

CDR3 bases: TGCAGTGCTGTTGGGACACTATCTCTGGGAGTCTACGAGCAGTACTTC. This gives the protein CSAVGTLSLGVYEQYF. The J gene is TRBJ2-7, the V gene TRBV20-1, with D perhaps TRBD1 (6 bases). This CDR3 spans 16 amino acids. V dropped 5 bases and J dropped 3 bases, with 23 bases sitting between them. In germline, CDR1 is DFQATT, CDR2 SNEGSKA (reference sequence).

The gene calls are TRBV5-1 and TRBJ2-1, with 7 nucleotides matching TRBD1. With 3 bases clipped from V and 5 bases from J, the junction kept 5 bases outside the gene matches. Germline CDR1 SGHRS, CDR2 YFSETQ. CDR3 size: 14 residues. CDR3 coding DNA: TGCGCCAGCAGCTCCGGGACAGTTGACAATGAGCAGTTCTTC. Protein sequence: CASSSGTVDNEQFF.

CDR3 in DNA: TGTGCCAGCAGCCGGACCCCGGGGAAAGAGACCCAGTACTTC. Encoded protein: CASSRTPGKETQYF. The genes are TRBV2 and TRBJ2-5; tentative D call: TRBD2 (5 bases). CDR3 size: 14 residues. Germline V gives CDR1 SNHLY, CDR2 FYNNEI. The V end was cut by 6 bases, the J end by 3 bases, with 14 bases between.

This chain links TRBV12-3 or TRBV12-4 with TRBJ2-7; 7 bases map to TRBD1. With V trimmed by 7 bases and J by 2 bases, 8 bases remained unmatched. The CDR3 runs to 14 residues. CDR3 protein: CASTLRGTAYEQYF. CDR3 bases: TGTGCCAGCACATTAAGGGGGACAGCCTACGAGCAGTACTTC.

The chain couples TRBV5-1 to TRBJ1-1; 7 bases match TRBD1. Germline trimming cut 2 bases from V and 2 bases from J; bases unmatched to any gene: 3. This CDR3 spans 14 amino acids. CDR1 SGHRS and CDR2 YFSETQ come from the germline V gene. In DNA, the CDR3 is TGCGCCAGCAGCTTCCGGGACAGCAACACTGAAGCTTTCTTT. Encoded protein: CASSFRDSNTEAFF.

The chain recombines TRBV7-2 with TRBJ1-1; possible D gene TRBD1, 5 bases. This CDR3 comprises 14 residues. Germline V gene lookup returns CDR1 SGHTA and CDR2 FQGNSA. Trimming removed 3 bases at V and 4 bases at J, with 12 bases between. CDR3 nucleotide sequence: TGTGCCAGCAGCTTGAACAGGCTCGGCACTGAAGCTTTCTTT. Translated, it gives CASSLNRLGTEAFF.

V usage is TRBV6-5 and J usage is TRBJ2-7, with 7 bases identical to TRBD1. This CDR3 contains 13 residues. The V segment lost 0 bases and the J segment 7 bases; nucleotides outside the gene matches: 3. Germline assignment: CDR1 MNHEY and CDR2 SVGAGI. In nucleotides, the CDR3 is TGTGCCAGCAGTTACTCACAGGGGAGAGAGCAGTACGTC. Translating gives CASSYSQGREQYV.

CDR3 protein: CASKIGRANSGNTIYF. Here the CDR3 DNA reads TGTGCCAGCAAGATCGGCAGGGCGAACTCTGGAAACACCATATATTTT. The J gene is TRBJ1-3, the V gene TRBV6-1; a possible D gene is TRBD1 (5 bases). The CDR3 totals 16 residues. The V gene lost 7 bases and the J gene lost 0 bases, with 16 bases spanning the gap. Germline V gene sequence: CDR1 MNHNS, CDR2 SASEGT.

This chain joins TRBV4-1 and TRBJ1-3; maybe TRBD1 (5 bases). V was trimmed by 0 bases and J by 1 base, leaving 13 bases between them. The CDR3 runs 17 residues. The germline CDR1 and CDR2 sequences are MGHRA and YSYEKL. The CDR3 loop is CASSQDERGISGNTIYF. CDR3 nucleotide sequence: TGCGCCAGCAGCCAAGATGAACGGGGGATATCTGGAAACACCATATATTTT.

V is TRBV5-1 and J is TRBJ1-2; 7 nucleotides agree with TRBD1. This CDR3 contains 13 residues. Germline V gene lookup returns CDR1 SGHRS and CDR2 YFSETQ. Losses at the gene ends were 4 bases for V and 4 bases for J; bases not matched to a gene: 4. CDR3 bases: TGCGCCAGCAGCCCAGGGGGTGGCTATGGCTACACCTTC. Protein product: CASSPGGGYGYTF.

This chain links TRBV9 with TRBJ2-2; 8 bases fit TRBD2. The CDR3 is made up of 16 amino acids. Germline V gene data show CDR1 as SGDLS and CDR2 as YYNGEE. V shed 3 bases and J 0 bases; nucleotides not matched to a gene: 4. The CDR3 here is CASSGGGRPNTGELFF. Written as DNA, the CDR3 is TGTGCCAGCAGCGGCGGGGGGCGTCCGAACACCGGGGAGCTGTTTTTT.

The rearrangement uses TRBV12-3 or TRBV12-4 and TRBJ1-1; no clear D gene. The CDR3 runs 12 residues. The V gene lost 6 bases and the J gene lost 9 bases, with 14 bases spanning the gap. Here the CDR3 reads CASRVGQAKAFF. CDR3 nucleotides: TGTGCCAGCAGGGTGGGCCAGGCCAAAGCTTTCTTT.

CDR3 sequence (DNA): TGCGCCAGCAGTCAGGACAGGGTGCACACCGGGGAGCTGTTTTTT. This encodes CASSQDRVHTGELFF. The chain carries TRBV4-3 and TRBJ2-2; 8 bases map to TRBD1. V lost 6 bases, J lost 3 bases, and 6 bases stayed unmatched. CDR3 length: 15 residues. The germline CDR1 and CDR2 sequences are LGHNA and YSLEER.

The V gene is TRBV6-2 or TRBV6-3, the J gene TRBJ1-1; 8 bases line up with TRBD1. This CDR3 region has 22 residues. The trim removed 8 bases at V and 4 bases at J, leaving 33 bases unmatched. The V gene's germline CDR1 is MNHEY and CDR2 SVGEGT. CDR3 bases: TGTGCCAGCGGTACAACCCCAGCCCCTCCTCAACAATGGACAGGGAGGTTCACTGAAGCTTTCTTT. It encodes CASGTTPAPPQQWTGRFTEAFF.

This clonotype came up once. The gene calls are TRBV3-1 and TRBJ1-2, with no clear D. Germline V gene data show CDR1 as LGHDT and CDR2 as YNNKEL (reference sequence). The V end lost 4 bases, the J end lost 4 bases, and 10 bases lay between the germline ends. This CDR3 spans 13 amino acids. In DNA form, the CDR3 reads TGTGCCAGCAGCCCAGCGGGGATCTATGGCTACACCTTC. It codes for CASSPAGIYGYTF.

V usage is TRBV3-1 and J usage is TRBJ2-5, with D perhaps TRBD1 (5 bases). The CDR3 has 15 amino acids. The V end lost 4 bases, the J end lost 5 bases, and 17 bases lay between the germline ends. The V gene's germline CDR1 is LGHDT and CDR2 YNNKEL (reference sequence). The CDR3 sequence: CASSRKWAGMETQYF. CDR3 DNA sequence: TGTGCCAGCAGCCGGAAATGGGCAGGGATGGAGACCCAGTACTTC.

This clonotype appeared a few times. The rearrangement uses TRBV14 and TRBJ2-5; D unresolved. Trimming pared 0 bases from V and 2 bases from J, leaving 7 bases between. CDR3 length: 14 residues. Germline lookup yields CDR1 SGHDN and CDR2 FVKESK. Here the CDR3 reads CASSQDLGQETQYF. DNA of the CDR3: TGTGCCAGCAGCCAAGATTTGGGGCAAGAGACCCAGTACTTC.

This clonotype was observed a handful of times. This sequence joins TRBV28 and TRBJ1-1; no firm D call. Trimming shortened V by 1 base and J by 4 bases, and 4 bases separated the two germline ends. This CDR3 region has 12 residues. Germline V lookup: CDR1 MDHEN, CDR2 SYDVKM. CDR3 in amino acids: CASSLLGTEAFF. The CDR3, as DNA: TGTGCCAGCAGTTTATTAGGCACTGAAGCTTTCTTT.

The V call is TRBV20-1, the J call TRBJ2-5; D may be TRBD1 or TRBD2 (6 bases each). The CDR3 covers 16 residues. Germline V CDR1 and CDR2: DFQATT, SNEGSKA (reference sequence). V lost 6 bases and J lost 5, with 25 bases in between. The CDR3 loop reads CSAGDGGSQGRETQYF. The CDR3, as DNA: TGCAGTGCGGGCGACGGGGGCAGCCAGGGGAGGGAGACCCAGTACTTC.

In DNA, the CDR3 is TGTGCCAGCAGTCGAGAGGTTGGGGTGAGGGAGCTGTTTTTT. Translated, it gives CASSREVGVRELFF. This chain uses TRBV12-3 or TRBV12-4 with TRBJ2-2; D uncertain. The V and J ends lost 5 bases and 9 bases respectively, with 16 bases between them. CDR3 length: 14 amino acids.

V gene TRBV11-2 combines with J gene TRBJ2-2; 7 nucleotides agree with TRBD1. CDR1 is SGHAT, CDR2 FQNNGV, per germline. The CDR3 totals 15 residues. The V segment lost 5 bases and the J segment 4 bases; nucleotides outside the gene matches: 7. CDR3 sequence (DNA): TGTGCCAGCAGCAAACCGGGACAGCTCACCGGGGAGCTGTTTTTT. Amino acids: CASSKPGQLTGELFF.

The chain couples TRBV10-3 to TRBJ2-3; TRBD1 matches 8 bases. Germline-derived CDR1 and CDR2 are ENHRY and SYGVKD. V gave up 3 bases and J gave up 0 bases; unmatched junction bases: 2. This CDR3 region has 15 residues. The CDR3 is CAISDGQGSTDTQYF. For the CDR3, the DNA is TGTGCCATCAGTGATGGACAGGGCAGCACAGATACGCAGTATTTT.

The CDR3 nucleotides read TGTGCCAGCAGTGAAGACGTCGCGAGGACCGGGGAGCTGTTTTTT. Translation gives CASSEDVARTGELFF. The rearrangement links TRBV2 to TRBJ2-2; D is undetermined. The CDR3 has 15 residues. The V end lost 1 base, the J end lost 5 bases, and 11 bases lay between the germline ends. CDR1 and CDR2 from the germline V gene are SNHLY and FYNNEI.

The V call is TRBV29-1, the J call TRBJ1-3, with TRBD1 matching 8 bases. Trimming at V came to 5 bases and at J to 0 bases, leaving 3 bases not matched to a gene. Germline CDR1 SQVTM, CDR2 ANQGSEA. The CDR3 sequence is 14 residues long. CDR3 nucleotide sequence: TGCAGCGTTCGGGACAGGCCCTCTGGAAACACCATATATTTT. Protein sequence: CSVRDRPSGNTIYF.

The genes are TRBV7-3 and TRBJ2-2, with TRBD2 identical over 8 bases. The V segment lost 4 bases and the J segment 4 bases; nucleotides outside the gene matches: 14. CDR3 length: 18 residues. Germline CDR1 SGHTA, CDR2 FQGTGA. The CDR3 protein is CASSSQAGALGGTGELFF. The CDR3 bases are TGTGCCAGCAGCTCCCAAGCGGGGGCCCTGGGAGGCACCGGGGAGCTGTTTTTT.